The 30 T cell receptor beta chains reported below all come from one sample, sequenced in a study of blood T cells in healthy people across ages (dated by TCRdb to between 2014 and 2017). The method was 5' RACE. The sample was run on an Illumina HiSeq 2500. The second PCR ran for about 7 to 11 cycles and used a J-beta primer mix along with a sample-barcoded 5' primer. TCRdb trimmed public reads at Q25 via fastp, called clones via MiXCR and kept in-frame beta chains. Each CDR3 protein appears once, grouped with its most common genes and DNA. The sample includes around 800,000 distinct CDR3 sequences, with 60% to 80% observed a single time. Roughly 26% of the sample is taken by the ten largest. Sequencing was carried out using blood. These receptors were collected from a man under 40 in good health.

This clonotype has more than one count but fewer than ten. In nucleotides, the CDR3 is TGTGCCAGCAGCCAAGTCGGTAACACCGGGGAGCTGTTTTTT. It codes for CASSQVGNTGELFF. The V call is TRBV3-1, the J call TRBJ2-2; no firm D call. This CDR3 region has 14 residues. Germline V gene lookup returns CDR1 LGHDT and CDR2 YNNKEL (reference sequence). Trimming removed 1 base at V and 2 bases at J, with 5 bases between. Filled out from reference TRBV3-1 and TRBJ2-2, the complete variable domain reads DTAVSQTPKYLVTQMGNDKSIKCEQNLGHDTMYWYKQDSKKFLKIMFSYNNKELIINETVPNRFSPKSPDKAHLNLHINSLELGDSAVYFCASSQVGNTGELFFGEGSRLTVL.

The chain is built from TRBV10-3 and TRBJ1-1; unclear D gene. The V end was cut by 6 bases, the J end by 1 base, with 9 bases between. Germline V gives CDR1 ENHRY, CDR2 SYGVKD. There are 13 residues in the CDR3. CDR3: CAIRETSNTEAFF. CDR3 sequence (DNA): TGTGCCATCAGGGAGACCTCGAACACTGAAGCTTTCTTT.

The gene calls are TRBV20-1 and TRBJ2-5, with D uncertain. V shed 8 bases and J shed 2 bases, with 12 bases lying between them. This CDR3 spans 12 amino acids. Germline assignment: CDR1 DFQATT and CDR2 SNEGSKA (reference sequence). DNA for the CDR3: TGCAGTCTCTACCCTCCGCAAGAGACCCAGTACTTC. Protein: CSLYPPQETQYF.

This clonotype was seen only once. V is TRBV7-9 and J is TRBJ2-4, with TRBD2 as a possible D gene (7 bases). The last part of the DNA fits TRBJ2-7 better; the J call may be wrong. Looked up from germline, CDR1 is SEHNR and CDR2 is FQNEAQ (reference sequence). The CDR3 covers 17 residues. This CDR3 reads CASSSAGAGVFVHEQYF. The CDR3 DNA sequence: TGTGCCAGCAGCTCCGCGGGGGCGGGGGTCTTCGTGCACGAGCAGTACTTC.

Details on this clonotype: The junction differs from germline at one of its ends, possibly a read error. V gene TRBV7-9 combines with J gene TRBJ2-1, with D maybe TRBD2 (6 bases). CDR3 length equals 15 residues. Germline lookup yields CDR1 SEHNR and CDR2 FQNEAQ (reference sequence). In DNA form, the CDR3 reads TGTGCCGGCAGCTTACGTGGAGGGGTGGGCAATGAGCAGTTCTTC. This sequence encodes CAGSLRGGVGNEQFF. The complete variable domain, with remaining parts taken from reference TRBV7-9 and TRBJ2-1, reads DTGVSQNPRHKITKRGQNVTFRCDPISEHNRLYWYRQTLGQGPEFLTYFQNEAQLEKSRLLSDRFSAERPKGSFSTLEIQRTEQGDSAMYLCAGSLRGGVGNEQFFGPGTRLTVL.

The CDR3 here is CSIEDTVNEKLFF. In DNA form, the CDR3 reads TGCAGCATAGAGGACACCGTTAATGAAAAACTGTTTTTT. The chain recombines TRBV29-1 with TRBJ1-4; a weak D match, TRBD1 (5 bases). Germline CDR1 and CDR2: SQVTM and ANQGSEA. The CDR3 totals 13 residues. V lost 8 bases, J lost 4 bases, and 14 bases lay in between.

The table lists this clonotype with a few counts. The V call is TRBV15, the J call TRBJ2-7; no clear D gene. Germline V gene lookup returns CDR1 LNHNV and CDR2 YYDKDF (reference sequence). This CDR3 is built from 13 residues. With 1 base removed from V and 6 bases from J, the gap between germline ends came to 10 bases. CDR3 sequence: CATSRGLEVEQYF. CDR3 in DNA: TGTGCCACCAGCAGAGGCCTAGAGGTCGAGCAGTACTTC.

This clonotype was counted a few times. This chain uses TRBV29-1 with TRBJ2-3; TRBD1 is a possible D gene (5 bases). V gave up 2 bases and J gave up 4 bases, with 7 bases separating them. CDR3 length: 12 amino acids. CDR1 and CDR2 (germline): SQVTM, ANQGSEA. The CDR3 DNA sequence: TGCAGCGTTGAAAAGGGGTCAGATACGCAGTATTTT. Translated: CSVEKGSDTQYF.

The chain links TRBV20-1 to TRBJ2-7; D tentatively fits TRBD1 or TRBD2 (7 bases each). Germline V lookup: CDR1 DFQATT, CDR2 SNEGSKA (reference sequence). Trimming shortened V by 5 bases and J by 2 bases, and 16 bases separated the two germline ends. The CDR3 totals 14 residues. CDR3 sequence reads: CSAQTGDYPYEQYF. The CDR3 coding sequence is TGCAGTGCTCAAACAGGGGACTACCCCTACGAGCAGTACTTC.

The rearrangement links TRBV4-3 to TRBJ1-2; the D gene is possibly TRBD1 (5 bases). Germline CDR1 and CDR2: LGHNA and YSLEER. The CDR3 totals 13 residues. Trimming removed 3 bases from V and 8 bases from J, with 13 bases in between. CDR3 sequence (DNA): TGCGCCAGCAGCCACCCGACAAGACAGGGCTACACCTTC. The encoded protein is CASSHPTRQGYTF.

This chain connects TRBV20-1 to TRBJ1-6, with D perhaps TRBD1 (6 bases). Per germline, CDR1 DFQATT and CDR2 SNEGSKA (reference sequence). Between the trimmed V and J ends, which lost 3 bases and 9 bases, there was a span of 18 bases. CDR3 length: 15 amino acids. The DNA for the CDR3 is TGCAGTGCTAGTACCCAGATGGGGGCGCGTTCACCCCTCCACTTT. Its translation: CSASTQMGARSPLHF.

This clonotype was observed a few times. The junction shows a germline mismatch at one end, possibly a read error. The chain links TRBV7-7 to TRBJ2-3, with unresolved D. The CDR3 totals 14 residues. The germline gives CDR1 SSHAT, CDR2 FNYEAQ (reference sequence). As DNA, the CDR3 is TGTGCTAGCAGCCGAGACTTATCAACAGATACGCAGTATTTT. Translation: CASSRDLSTDTQYF.

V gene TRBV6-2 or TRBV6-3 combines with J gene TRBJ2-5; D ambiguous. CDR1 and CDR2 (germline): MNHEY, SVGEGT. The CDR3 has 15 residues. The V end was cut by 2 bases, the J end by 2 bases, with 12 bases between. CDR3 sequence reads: CASSYDEGFQETQYF. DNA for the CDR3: TGTGCCAGCAGTTACGACGAAGGCTTTCAAGAGACCCAGTACTTC.

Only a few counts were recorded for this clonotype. The CDR3 loop reads CASSSPGLAGESSYNEQFF. CDR3 coding DNA: TGTGCCAGCAGTTCTCCGGGACTAGCGGGGGAGAGCTCCTACAATGAGCAGTTCTTC. V is TRBV12-3 or TRBV12-4 and J is TRBJ2-1, with TRBD2 matching over 14 bases. The CDR3 loop spans 19 amino acids. The trim removed 4 bases at V and 0 bases at J, leaving 8 bases unmatched.

CDR3 nucleotides: TGTGCCAGCAGCGGTACTAGCCAACCCGATACGCAGTATTTT. Amino acid sequence: CASSGTSQPDTQYF. The rearrangement joins TRBV5-6 to TRBJ2-3, with D possibly matching TRBD2 (6 bases). CDR1 and CDR2 from the germline V gene are SGHDT and YYEEEE. CDR3 length: 14 amino acids. V was clipped by 4 bases and J by 6 bases, with 15 bases between them. The variable domain in full, with the rest retrieved from reference TRBV5-6 and TRBJ2-3, is DAGVTQSPTHLIKTRGQQVTLRCSPKSGHDTVSWYQQALGQGPQFIFQYYEEEERQRGNFPDRFSGHQFPNYSSELNVNALLLGDSALYLCASSGTSQPDTQYFGPGTRLTVL.

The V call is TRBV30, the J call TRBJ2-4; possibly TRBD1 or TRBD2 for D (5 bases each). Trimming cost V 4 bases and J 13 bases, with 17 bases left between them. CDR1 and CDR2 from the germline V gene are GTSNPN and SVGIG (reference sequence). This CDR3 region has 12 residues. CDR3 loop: CAWMSGLGEQYF. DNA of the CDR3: TGTGCCTGGATGTCGGGGCTCGGGGAGCAGTACTTC. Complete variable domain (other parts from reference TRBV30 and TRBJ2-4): SQTIHQWPATLVQPVGSPLSLECTVEGTSNPNLYWYRQAAGRGLQLLFYSVGIGQISSEVPQNLSASRPQDRQFILSSKKLLLSDSGFYLCAWMSGLGEQYFGAGTRLSVL.

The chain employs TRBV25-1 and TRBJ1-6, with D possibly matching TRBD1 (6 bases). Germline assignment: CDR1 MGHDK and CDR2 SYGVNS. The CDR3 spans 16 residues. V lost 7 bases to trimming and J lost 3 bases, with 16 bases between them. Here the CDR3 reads CASMLGGRVYNSPLHF. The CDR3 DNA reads TGTGCCAGCATGCTTGGGGGCAGAGTCTATAATTCACCCCTCCACTTT. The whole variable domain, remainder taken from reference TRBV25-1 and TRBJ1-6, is EADIYQTPRYLVIGTGKKITLECSQTMGHDKMYWYQQDPGMELHLIHYSYGVNSTEKGDLSSESTVSRIRTEHFPLTLESARPSHTSQYLCASMLGGRVYNSPLHFGNGTRLTVT.

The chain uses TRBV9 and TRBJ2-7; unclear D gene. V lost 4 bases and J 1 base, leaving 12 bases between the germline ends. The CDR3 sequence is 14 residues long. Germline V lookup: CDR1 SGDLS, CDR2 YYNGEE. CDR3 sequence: CASSTTGISYEQYF. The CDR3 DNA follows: TGTGCCAGCAGCACCACTGGCATATCCTACGAGCAGTACTTC.

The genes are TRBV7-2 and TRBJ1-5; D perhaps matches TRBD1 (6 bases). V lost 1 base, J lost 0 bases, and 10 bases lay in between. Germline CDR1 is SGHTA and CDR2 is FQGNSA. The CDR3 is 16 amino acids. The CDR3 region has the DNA TGTGCCAGCAGCTTAGAGGGGGGACTTAGCAATCAGCCCCAGCATTTT. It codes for CASSLEGGLSNQPQHF.

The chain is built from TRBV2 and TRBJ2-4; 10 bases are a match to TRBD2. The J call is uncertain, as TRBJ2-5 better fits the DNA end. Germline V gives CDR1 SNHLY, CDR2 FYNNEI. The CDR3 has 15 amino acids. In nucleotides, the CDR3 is TGTGCCAGCAGTGATCCGACTAGCGGGCAAGAGACCCAGTACTTC. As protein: CASSDPTSGQETQYF.

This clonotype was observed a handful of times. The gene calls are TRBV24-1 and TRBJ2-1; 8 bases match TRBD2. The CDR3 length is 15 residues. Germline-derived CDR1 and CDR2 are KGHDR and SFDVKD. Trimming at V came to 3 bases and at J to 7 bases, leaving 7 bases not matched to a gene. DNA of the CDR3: TGTGCCACCAGTGATCTACTAGCGGAAAGAAATGAGCAGTTCTTC. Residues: CATSDLLAERNEQFF.

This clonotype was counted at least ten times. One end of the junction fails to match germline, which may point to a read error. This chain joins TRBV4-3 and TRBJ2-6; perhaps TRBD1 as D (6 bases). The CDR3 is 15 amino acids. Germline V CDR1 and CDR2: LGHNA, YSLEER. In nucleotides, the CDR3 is TGTGCCAGCAGCCAAACAGGGTCTGGGGCCAACGTCCTGACTTTC. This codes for CASSQTGSGANVLTF.

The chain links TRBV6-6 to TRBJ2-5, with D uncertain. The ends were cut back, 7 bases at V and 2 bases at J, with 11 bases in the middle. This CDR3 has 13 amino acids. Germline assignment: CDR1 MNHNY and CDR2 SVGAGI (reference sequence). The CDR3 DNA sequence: TGTGCCAGCACGGTTGAGCTACAAGAGACCCAGTACTTC. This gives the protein CASTVELQETQYF.

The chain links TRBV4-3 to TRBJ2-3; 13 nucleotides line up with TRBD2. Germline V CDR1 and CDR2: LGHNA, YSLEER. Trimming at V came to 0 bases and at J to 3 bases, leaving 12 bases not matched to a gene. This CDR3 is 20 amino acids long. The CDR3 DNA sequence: TGCGCCAGCAGCCAAGATCTAGGGTTCGGACTAGCGGGGGTTACAGATACGCAGTATTTT. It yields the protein CASSQDLGFGLAGVTDTQYF.

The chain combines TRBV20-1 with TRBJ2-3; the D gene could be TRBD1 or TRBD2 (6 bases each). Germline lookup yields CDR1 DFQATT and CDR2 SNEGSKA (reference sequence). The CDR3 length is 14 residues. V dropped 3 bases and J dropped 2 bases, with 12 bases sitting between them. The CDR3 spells CSARAGGNTDTQYF. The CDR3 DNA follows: TGCAGTGCTAGGGCCGGGGGCAACACAGATACGCAGTATTTT.

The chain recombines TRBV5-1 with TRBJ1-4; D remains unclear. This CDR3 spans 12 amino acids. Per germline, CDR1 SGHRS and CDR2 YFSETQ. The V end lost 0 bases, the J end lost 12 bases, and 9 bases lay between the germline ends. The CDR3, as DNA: TGCGCCAGCAGCTTGGGATCTGCGGAACTGTTTTTT. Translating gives CASSLGSAELFF. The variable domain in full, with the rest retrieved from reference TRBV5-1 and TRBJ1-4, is KAGVTQTPRYLIKTRGQQVTLSCSPISGHRSVSWYQQTPGQGLQFLFEYFSETQRNKGNFPGRFSGRQFSNSRSEMNVSTLELGDSALYLCASSLGSAELFFGSGTQLSVL.

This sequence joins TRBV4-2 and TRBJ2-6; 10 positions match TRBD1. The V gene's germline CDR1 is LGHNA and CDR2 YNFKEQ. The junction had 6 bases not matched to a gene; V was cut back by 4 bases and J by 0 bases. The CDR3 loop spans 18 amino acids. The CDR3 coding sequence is TGTGCCAGCAGCCCCAGGACAGGGGGAACCTCTGGGGCCAACGTCCTGACTTTC. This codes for CASSPRTGGTSGANVLTF.

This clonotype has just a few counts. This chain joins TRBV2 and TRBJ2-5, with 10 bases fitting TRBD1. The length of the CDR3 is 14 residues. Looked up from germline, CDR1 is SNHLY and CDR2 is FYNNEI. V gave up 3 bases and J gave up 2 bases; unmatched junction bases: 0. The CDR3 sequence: CASSEDRGQETQYF. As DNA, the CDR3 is TGTGCCAGCAGTGAGGACAGGGGGCAAGAGACCCAGTACTTC.

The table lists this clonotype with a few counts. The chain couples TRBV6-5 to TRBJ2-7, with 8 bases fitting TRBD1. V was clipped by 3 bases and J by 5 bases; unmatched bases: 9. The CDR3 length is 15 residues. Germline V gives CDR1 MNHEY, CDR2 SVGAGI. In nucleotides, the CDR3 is TGTGCCAGCAGTTATAGCCAGGGGGCGGTCGACGAGCAGTACTTC. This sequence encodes CASSYSQGAVDEQYF.

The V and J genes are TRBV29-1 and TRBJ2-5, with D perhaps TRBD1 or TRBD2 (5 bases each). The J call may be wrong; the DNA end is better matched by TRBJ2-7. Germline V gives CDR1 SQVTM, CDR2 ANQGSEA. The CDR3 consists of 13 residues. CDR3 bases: TGCAGCCTGAATCGGGACGACATCTACGAGCAGTACTTC. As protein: CSLNRDDIYEQYF.